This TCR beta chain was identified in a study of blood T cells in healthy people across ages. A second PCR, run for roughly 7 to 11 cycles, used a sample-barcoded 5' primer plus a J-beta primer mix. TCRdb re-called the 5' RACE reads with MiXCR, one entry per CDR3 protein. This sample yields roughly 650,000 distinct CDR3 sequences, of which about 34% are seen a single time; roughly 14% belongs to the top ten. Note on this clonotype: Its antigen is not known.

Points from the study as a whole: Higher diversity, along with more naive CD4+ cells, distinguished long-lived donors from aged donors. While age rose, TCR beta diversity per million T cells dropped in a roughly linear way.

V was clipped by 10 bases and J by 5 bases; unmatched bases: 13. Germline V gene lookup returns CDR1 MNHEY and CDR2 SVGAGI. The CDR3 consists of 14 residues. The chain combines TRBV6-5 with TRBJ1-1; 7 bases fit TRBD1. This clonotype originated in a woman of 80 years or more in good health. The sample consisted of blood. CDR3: CANRFRGKGTEAFF. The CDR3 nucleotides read TGTGCCAACAGATTCAGGGGGAAGGGGACTGAAGCTTTCTTT.